Below are 22 T cell receptor beta chains sequenced from a single sample in a study of T-cell reconstitution after alpha-beta-depleted transplantation in children. Unique molecular identifiers were incorporated during preparation of the TCRbeta library. In TCRdb, the PCR reads were re-called with MiXCR into one record per CDR3 protein. The sample gives 350,000 to 400,000 distinct CDR3 sequences, about 20% of which show up once; approximately 3.9% is in the top ten. Here the sequenced sample was PBMCs from the stem cell graft donor, taken from the stem cell graft. The receptors originated from a human donor who donated a stem cell graft to a child with acute myeloid leukemia.

This clonotype was recorded a few times. This chain uses TRBV6-5 with TRBJ1-5; 8 nucleotides line up with TRBD1. CDR1 and CDR2 from the germline V gene are MNHEY and SVGAGI. This CDR3 is 15 amino acids long. The trim removed 4 bases at V and 7 bases at J, leaving 9 bases unmatched. DNA for the CDR3: TGTGCCAGCAGTTTGGACAGGGCTGGAGGACAGCCCCAGCATTTT. It translates to CASSLDRAGGQPQHF.

This rearrangement joins TRBV20-1 to TRBJ2-1; D remains ambiguous. Trimming took 4 bases from V and 0 from J, leaving 10 bases between them. The CDR3 totals 14 residues. Germline assignment: CDR1 DFQATT and CDR2 SNEGSKA (reference sequence). The CDR3 nucleotides read TGCAGTGCTAACCAGCTGAACTCCTACAATGAGCAGTTCTTC. This sequence encodes CSANQLNSYNEQFF.

This clonotype was detected a few times. This chain uses TRBV9 with TRBJ2-3; 11 bases are a match to TRBD2. The CDR3 contains 16 residues. The ends lost 2 bases at V and 2 bases at J; junction bases unmatched: 4. Germline-derived CDR1 and CDR2 are SGDLS and YYNGEE. CDR3 region: CASSVGTSGFTDTQYF. CDR3 in DNA: TGTGCCAGCAGCGTGGGGACTAGCGGATTCACAGATACGCAGTATTTT. The full variable domain, with the rest looked up from reference TRBV9 and TRBJ2-3, is DSGVTQTPKHLITATGQRVTLRCSPRSGDLSVYWYQQSLDQGLQFLIQYYNGEERAKGNILERFSAQQFPDLHSELNLSSLELGDSALYFCASSVGTSGFTDTQYFGPGTRLTVL.

This clonotype was counted a single time. The J gene is TRBJ2-3, the V gene TRBV5-1; 8 bases are shared with TRBD1. This CDR3 spans 13 amino acids. Trimming at V came to 3 bases and at J to 6 bases, leaving 3 bases not matched to a gene. Germline V gene lookup returns CDR1 SGHRS and CDR2 YFSETQ. The CDR3 DNA follows: TGCGCCAGCAGCTCAGGGGGCGGTGATACGCAGTATTTT. Its protein product is CASSSGGGDTQYF.

The chain combines TRBV12-3 or TRBV12-4 with TRBJ1-5; perhaps TRBD1 as D (5 bases). The CDR3 has 16 residues. Trimming left V 3 bases short and J 1 base short, with 13 bases between. The CDR3 DNA reads TGTGCCAGCAGTTTTTCGGGGGTTCGGAGCAATCAGCCCCAGCATTTT. Translation: CASSFSGVRSNQPQHF.

The V gene is TRBV5-1, the J gene TRBJ2-5; D ambiguous. V was clipped by 4 bases and J by 2 bases, with 12 bases between them. This CDR3 region has 14 residues. The germline gives CDR1 SGHRS, CDR2 YFSETQ. The CDR3 protein is CASSPVIGQETQYF. The CDR3 DNA follows: TGCGCCAGCAGCCCGGTAATCGGTCAAGAGACCCAGTACTTC.

This clonotype was picked up one time. The chain combines TRBV12-3 or TRBV12-4 with TRBJ1-3; D unresolved. The V gene lost 3 bases and the J gene lost 0 bases, with 9 bases spanning the gap. The CDR3 spans 15 residues. The CDR3 spells CASSLGPHSGNTIYF. CDR3 sequence (DNA): TGTGCCAGCAGTTTGGGCCCTCACTCTGGAAACACCATATATTTT.

This clonotype was seen a few times. J is TRBJ2-7 and V is TRBV24-1; no clear D. Germline-derived CDR1 and CDR2 are KGHDR and SFDVKD. The CDR3 is 12 amino acids. Deletions cut 4 bases from V and 6 bases from J, with 9 bases between. The CDR3 coding sequence is TGTGCCACCAGTGACTCGGGTCGCGAGCAGTACTTC. It encodes CATSDSGREQYF.

This chain joins TRBV6-5 and TRBJ2-2; a weak D match, TRBD1 (5 bases). V lost 6 bases and J lost 3, with 14 bases in between. In germline, CDR1 is MNHEY, CDR2 SVGAGI. The CDR3 is 15 residues long. Here the CDR3 reads CASSQSRQYTGELFF. The CDR3 DNA reads TGTGCCAGCAGCCAATCGAGACAGTACACCGGGGAGCTGTTTTTT.

This clonotype was seen only a few times. The chain is built from TRBV5-1 and TRBJ1-1; tentatively, D is TRBD1 (6 bases). Germline CDR1 and CDR2: SGHRS and YFSETQ. The CDR3 runs to 16 residues. V was cut by 0 bases and J by 4 bases, with 16 bases left in between. The CDR3 sequence: CASSLDPAGVVTEAFF. The DNA of the CDR3 is TGCGCCAGCAGCTTGGATCCGGCAGGGGTGGTCACTGAAGCTTTCTTT.

Only a few counts were recorded for this clonotype. The chain carries TRBV7-2 and TRBJ2-3; maybe TRBD2 (5 bases). Germline-derived CDR1 and CDR2 are SGHTA and FQGNSA. V gave up 6 bases and J gave up 0 bases, with 16 bases separating them. The CDR3 spans 16 residues. CDR3 in amino acids: CASSPRRSASTDTQYF. As DNA, the CDR3 is TGTGCCAGCAGTCCTAGGCGTAGCGCAAGCACAGATACGCAGTATTTT.

The table lists this clonotype with a few counts. The rearrangement uses TRBV20-1 and TRBJ2-7, with 8 bases lining up with TRBD2. The germline V gene encodes CDR1 DFQATT and CDR2 SNEGSKA (reference sequence). There are 16 residues in the CDR3. The J segment lost 5 bases and the V segment lost 3 bases, leaving 15 bases of the junction unmatched. The CDR3 here is CSASDYRAGVANEQYF. CDR3 nucleotides: TGCAGTGCTAGTGATTATCGAGCGGGAGTAGCCAACGAGCAGTACTTC.

This clonotype was seen a handful of times. The chain is built from TRBV20-1 and TRBJ2-6; TRBD1 agrees at 7 bases. The V gene end was trimmed by 3 bases and the J gene end by 0 bases; junction bases not matched to a gene: 8. Germline assignment: CDR1 DFQATT and CDR2 SNEGSKA (reference sequence). The CDR3 has 17 amino acids. The CDR3 loop reads CSARRVTGSSGANVLTF. The CDR3 nucleotides read TGCAGTGCTAGGCGCGTGACAGGGAGCTCTGGGGCCAACGTCCTGACTTTC.

This clonotype was picked up a small number of times. V and J are TRBV7-2 and TRBJ2-5; the match to TRBD2 covers 7 bases. CDR1 SGHTA and CDR2 FQGNSA come from the germline V gene. The CDR3 is 15 residues long. V lost 6 bases, J lost 5 bases, and 12 bases stayed unmatched. The CDR3 bases are TGTGCCAGCAGGGCCACATATGGACTAGTCGAGACCCAGTACTTC. Protein: CASRATYGLVETQYF.

This chain connects TRBV20-1 to TRBJ2-2; D not certain. CDR1 DFQATT and CDR2 SNEGSKA come from the germline V gene (reference sequence). The CDR3 extends over 14 amino acids. Trimming cost V 4 bases and J 1 base, with 10 bases left between them. The CDR3: CSATPAENTGELFF. As DNA, the CDR3 is TGCAGTGCTACCCCCGCGGAGAACACCGGGGAGCTGTTTTTT.

There are a few counts of this clonotype. This chain links TRBV6-5 with TRBJ2-5; D is tentatively TRBD1 or TRBD2 (6 bases each). Deletions cut 8 bases from V and 3 bases from J, with 10 bases between. Germline V gene sequence: CDR1 MNHEY, CDR2 SVGAGI. The CDR3 extends over 12 amino acids. Here the CDR3 DNA reads TGTGCCAGCGGACAGCGGGAAGAGACCCAGTACTTC. It codes for CASGQREETQYF.

The chain carries TRBV20-1 and TRBJ2-7; TRBD2 is a possible D gene (6 bases). Looked up from germline, CDR1 is DFQATT and CDR2 is SNEGSKA (reference sequence). V was pared by 5 bases and J by 1 base, with 18 bases between. The CDR3 extends over 15 amino acids. As DNA, the CDR3 is TGCAGTGCTGGCTCCGGGGGACTGGGGTCCTACGAGCAGTACTTC. Its protein product is CSAGSGGLGSYEQYF.

This clonotype showed up just once. The chain combines TRBV24-1 with TRBJ2-2, with D possibly matching TRBD2 (7 bases). This CDR3 is 14 amino acids long. V lost 6 bases and J 5 bases, leaving 12 bases between the germline ends. CDR1 KGHDR and CDR2 SFDVKD come from the germline V gene. CDR3 nucleotides: TGTGCCACCAGTAGCGGGACACCGACCGGGGAGCTGTTTTTT. Its translation: CATSSGTPTGELFF.

The V gene is TRBV28, the J gene TRBJ2-1; the match to TRBD2 covers 13 bases. Germline V gene sequence: CDR1 MDHEN, CDR2 SYDVKM. The V segment lost 7 bases and the J segment 5 bases; nucleotides outside the gene matches: 5. The CDR3 is made up of 15 amino acids. The CDR3: CASNLLAGGNNEQFF. Here the CDR3 DNA reads TGTGCCAGCAACCTACTAGCGGGGGGGAACAATGAGCAGTTCTTC.

J is TRBJ1-1 and V is TRBV12-2. TRBV12-2 has pseudogene status. The CDR3 has 14 residues. The CDR3 nucleotides read TGTGCAAGTCGCTTAGAATGGTTGAACACTGAAGCTTTCTTT. Translation: CASRLEWLNTEAFF.

The genes are TRBV5-1 and TRBJ1-5; D perhaps matches TRBD1 (5 bases). The CDR3 totals 16 residues. V was clipped by 0 bases and J by 3 bases, with 13 bases between them. Germline-derived CDR1 and CDR2 are SGHRS and YFSETQ. CDR3 DNA: TGCGCCAGCAGCTTGGAACCAGGGATACTCAATCAGCCCCAGCATTTT. Protein sequence: CASSLEPGILNQPQHF. The whole variable domain, filled in from reference TRBV5-1 and TRBJ1-5, reads KAGVTQTPRYLIKTRGQQVTLSCSPISGHRSVSWYQQTPGQGLQFLFEYFSETQRNKGNFPGRFSGRQFSNSRSEMNVSTLELGDSALYLCASSLEPGILNQPQHFGDGTRLSIL.

The V and J genes are TRBV5-1 and TRBJ2-3, with 11 bases identical to TRBD2. V lost 2 bases to trimming and J lost 0 bases; unmatched junction nucleotides: 5. Germline-derived CDR1 and CDR2 are SGHRS and YFSETQ. This CDR3 has 17 residues. The CDR3 reads CASSFTLAGGSTDTQYF. The DNA for the CDR3 is TGCGCCAGCAGCTTTACCCTAGCGGGAGGTAGCACAGATACGCAGTATTTT.